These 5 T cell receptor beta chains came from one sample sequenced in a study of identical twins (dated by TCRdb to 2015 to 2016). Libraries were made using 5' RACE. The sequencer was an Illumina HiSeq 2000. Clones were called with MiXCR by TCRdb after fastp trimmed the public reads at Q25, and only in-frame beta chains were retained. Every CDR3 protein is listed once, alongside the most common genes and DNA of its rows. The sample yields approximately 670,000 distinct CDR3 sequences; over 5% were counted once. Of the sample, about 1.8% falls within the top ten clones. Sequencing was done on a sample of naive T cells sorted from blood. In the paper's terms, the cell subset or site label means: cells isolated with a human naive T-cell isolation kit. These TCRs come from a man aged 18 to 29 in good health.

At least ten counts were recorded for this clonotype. The CDR3 nucleotides are TGTGCCACCAGTACCCTATTTGCAGATACGCAGTATTTT. Protein product: CATSTLFADTQYF. This chain connects TRBV24-1 to TRBJ2-3, with no clear D. Germline V gene sequence: CDR1 KGHDR, CDR2 SFDVKD. The V end lost 6 bases, the J end lost 4 bases, and 10 bases lay between the germline ends. The CDR3 is 13 residues long.

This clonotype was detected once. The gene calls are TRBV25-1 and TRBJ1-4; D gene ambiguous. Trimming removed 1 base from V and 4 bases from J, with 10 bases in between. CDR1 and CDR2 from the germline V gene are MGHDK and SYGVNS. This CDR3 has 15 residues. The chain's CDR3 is CASSESGAGNEKLFF. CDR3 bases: TGTGCCAGCAGTGAATCGGGTGCGGGTAATGAAAAACTGTTTTTT.

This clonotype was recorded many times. CDR3 in amino acids: CASSVDSRRYGYTF. The CDR3 DNA reads TGTGCCAGCAGCGTAGATTCCAGGAGGTATGGCTACACCTTC. The rearrangement links TRBV9 to TRBJ1-2; D is uncertain. Deletions cut 0 bases from V and 5 bases from J, with 11 bases between. In germline, CDR1 is SGDLS, CDR2 YYNGEE. This CDR3 region has 14 residues. Complete variable domain (other parts from reference TRBV9 and TRBJ1-2): DSGVTQTPKHLITATGQRVTLRCSPRSGDLSVYWYQQSLDQGLQFLIQYYNGEERAKGNILERFSAQQFPDLHSELNLSSLELGDSALYFCASSVDSRRYGYTFGSGTRLTVV.

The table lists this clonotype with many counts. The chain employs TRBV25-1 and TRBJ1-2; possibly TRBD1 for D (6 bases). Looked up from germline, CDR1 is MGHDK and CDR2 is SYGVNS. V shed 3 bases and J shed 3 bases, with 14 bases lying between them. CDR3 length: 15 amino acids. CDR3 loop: CASSEQGRGYYGYTF. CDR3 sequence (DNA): TGTGCCAGCAGTGAGCAGGGCAGGGGATACTATGGCTACACCTTC.

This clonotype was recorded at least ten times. CDR3 in amino acids: CASSLTSDKNIQYF. The CDR3 DNA sequence: TGCGCCAGCAGCTTGACTAGCGACAAAAACATTCAGTACTTC. This rearrangement joins TRBV5-1 to TRBJ2-4; the match to TRBD2 covers 7 bases. The V segment lost 1 base and the J segment 3 bases; nucleotides outside the gene matches: 1. Germline V gene lookup returns CDR1 SGHRS and CDR2 YFSETQ. This CDR3 has 14 amino acids.